This TCR beta chain comes out of a study of blood T cell repertoires in COVID-19 (dated by TCRdb to 2019 to 2021). Study-level background: The collaborator samples originated in the United States, Italy and Spain and spanned the acute and convalescent phases of COVID-19. The samples were drawn from two sources: the first 160 participants of the ongoing ImmuneRACE study, and about 1,300 subjects contributed by 6 global collaborators. HLA class I and class II types, where available, came from metadata supplied by the sample provider rather than from assay-based typing. The dataset comprised deeply sampled blood TCRbeta repertoires from subjects exposed to, actively infected with, or recovered from COVID-19. The repertoires were released in a freely available public database intended as a resource for research on the immune response to SARS-CoV-2. The material from the prospective study consisted of cDNA or gDNA derived from T cells, B-cell-depleted T cells, or PBMCs. The sample metadata nearly always contained a de-identified subject ID, COVID-19 status, age in years and sex.

TCRbeta CDR3 regions were amplified from genomic DNA using the immunoSEQ Assay, a bias-controlled multiplex PCR. The original methods were these. The number of nucleated cells in each sample was estimated from the amplification of reference gene primers within the assay. To quantify the absolute abundance of each unique TCRbeta CDR3 rearrangement, sequence reads were collapsed and filtered. For each sample, productive Simpson clonality was calculated by taking the square root of Simpson's diversity index across productive rearrangements. Sourced from immuneACCESS, this table was stored by TCRdb with only in-frame sequences that have V and J called. A share of the clones is absent; for the studies checked, an unresolved V gene accounts for under half, and the remainder has no known explanation. V, J and clone size are those of that table, while D and trimming were read from the DNA. A total of over 200,000 clones appear in this sample, roughly 89% of them only once. Approximately 15% of the sample is taken by the ten largest.

Enrolling through a virtual design, the prospective study's participants ranged in age from about 18 to 89 years and lived across roughly 23 United States geographic areas. Cohort assignment in the prospective study relied on participant-reported clinical history from a screening survey and a study questionnaire. Exposed participants were defined as having been in contact with someone with a PCR-confirmed or clinician-diagnosed COVID-19 case within 2 weeks of study entry. In the prospective study, whole blood, serum and a nasopharyngeal or oropharyngeal swab were collected from each participant by mobile phlebotomists. Prospective study participants could optionally give additional blood draws and questionnaires over an approximately 2-month period. Before DNA extraction, prospective study blood samples were shipped either frozen or at room temperature. From the cysteine through the phenylalanine, the CDR3 covers 14 amino acids. The entry retains the CDR3 DNA only, 42 bases that are in frame from base 1. The germline V gene gives CDR1 as MDHEN and CDR2 as SYDVKM. Cut back by 6 bases and 4 bases, the V and J ends lie 13 bases apart.

About this clone: Its specific antigen is unknown. Within one base of it there is no much larger clone, and no base qualities were kept.

Overall study outcomes, separate from this receptor: The amount of clinical and demographic metadata varied by source and participant and was provided uncurated.

This chain joins TRBV28 to TRBJ1-5; tentative D gene TRBD1, with 5 bases matching. This clonotype was sampled from a man between 25 and 39 years old who had been exposed to COVID-19. The source material was PBMCs or T cells enriched from blood (not recorded which). The CDR3 is CASSMRQWNQPQHF. The DNA sequence follows: TGTGCCAGCAGCATGAGACAGTGGAATCAGCCCCAGCATTTT.